This entry lists 11 T cell receptor beta chains sequenced from one sample in a study of blood T cell repertoires in COVID-19. Method: immunoSEQ multiplex PCR; TCRdb's copy keeps in-frame clones and lacks some. The sample has approximately 190,000 clones, over 75% seen once. The sample consisted of peripheral blood. These receptors originate from a middle-aged woman who had recovered from COVID-19.

Concerning this clone itself: The same CDR3 can be traced to other DNA sequences in this sample. The chain links TRBV27 to TRBJ2-7; possible D gene TRBD2, 6 bases. Per the germline V gene, CDR1 is MNHEY and CDR2 is SMNVEV (reference sequence). The length of the CDR3 is 13 residues. The V end was cut by 3 bases, the J end by 1 base, with 7 bases between. CDR3 in DNA: TGTGCCAGCAGTTTGCGGGGATCCTACGAGCAGTACTTC. Amino acid sequence: CASSLRGSYEQYF.

This clone came up once. The chain couples TRBV30 to TRBJ1-1; D is unresolved. This CDR3 region has 13 residues. The V and J ends lost 0 bases and 6 bases respectively, with 11 bases between them. Germline loops: CDR1 GTSNPN, CDR2 SVGIG (reference sequence). The CDR3 is CAWSVYTAAEAFF. The CDR3 nucleotides read TGTGCCTGGAGTGTATACACAGCCGCTGAAGCTTTCTTT.

V usage is TRBV21-1 and J usage is TRBJ1-1; the tabulated D call, TRBD1, remains unverified against the DNA. TRBV21-1 is a pseudogene. This CDR3 spans 20 amino acids. The CDR3 nucleotides are TGTGCCAGCAGCAAAGGTTGCTTTTTGTTAGGGACAGATCTAAACACTGAAGCTTTCTTT. It is translated as CASSKGCFLLGTDLNTEAFF.

The rearrangement uses TRBV12-3 or TRBV12-4 and TRBJ2-7; 7 bases fit TRBD1. V was pared by 7 bases and J by 3 bases, with 3 bases of the junction left unmatched. CDR3 length: 12 amino acids. The DNA for the CDR3 is TGTGCCAGCACCGGGGACAGCTACGAGCAGTACTTC. The encoded protein is CASTGDSYEQYF.

The rearrangement uses TRBV3-1 (or the pseudogene TRBV3-2) and TRBJ1-4; D not resolved. Between the trimmed V and J ends, which lost 5 bases and 0 bases, there was a span of 10 bases. The CDR3 covers 15 residues. Germline V gives CDR1 LGHDT, CDR2 YNNKEL (reference sequence). The CDR3 nucleotides read TGTGCCAGCAGCGAAACTAGAACAACTAATGAAAAACTGTTTTTT. This encodes CASSETRTTNEKLFF.

The CDR3 sequence is CSARWGDRQFF. The CDR3 DNA is TGCAGTGCTAGATGGGGGGACAGGCAGTTCTTC. The rearrangement links TRBV20-1 to TRBJ2-1; D perhaps matches TRBD1 (7 bases). Per the germline V gene, CDR1 is DFQATT and CDR2 is SNEGSKA (reference sequence). The CDR3 runs 11 residues. V was pared by 2 bases and J by 12 bases, with 11 bases between.

The rearrangement joins TRBV30 to TRBJ2-5; 9 nucleotides line up with TRBD2. The J segment lost 5 bases and the V segment lost 0 bases, leaving 4 bases of the junction unmatched. Germline CDR1 reads GTSNPN; CDR2 reads SVGIG (reference sequence). The CDR3 loop spans 14 amino acids. Written as DNA, the CDR3 is TGTGCCTGGAGTGTACCTAGCGGGACCGAGACCCAGTACTTC. Residues: CAWSVPSGTETQYF.

The table lists this clone with a few counts. The chain has TRBV5-4 and TRBJ1-6; perhaps TRBD1 as D (6 bases). Trimming pared 0 bases from V and 5 bases from J, leaving 6 bases between. The CDR3 loop spans 14 amino acids. The germline gives CDR1 SGHNT, CDR2 YYREEE (reference sequence). CDR3 bases: TGTGCCAGCAGCTTGGAGGGGGATAATTCACCCCTCCACTTT. It is translated as CASSLEGDNSPLHF.

This clone came up once. The chain is built from TRBV7-7 and TRBJ2-5; TRBD1 agrees at 7 bases. J lost 5 bases, V lost 5 bases, and 8 bases had no gene match. Germline lookup yields CDR1 SSHAT and CDR2 FNYEAQ (reference sequence). The CDR3 covers 14 residues. Here the CDR3 DNA reads TGTGCCAGCAGCCGTAGACAGGGAAGGGAGACCCAGTACTTC. Translated, it gives CASSRRQGRETQYF. Drawing the rest from reference TRBV7-7 and TRBJ2-5, the complete variable domain is GAGVSQSPRYKVTKRGQDVTLRCDPISSHATLYWYQQALGQGPEFLTYFNYEAQPDKSGLPSDRFSAERPEGSISTLTIQRTEQRDSAMYRCASSRRQGRETQYFGPGTRLLVL.

The V call is TRBV9, the J call TRBJ1-1; 7 bases are shared with TRBD1. Germline CDR1 is SGDLS and CDR2 is YYNGEE. V shed 2 bases and J 2 bases; nucleotides not matched to a gene: 6. CDR3 size: 15 residues. In DNA form, the CDR3 reads TGTGCCAGCAGCGTCCGGGACAGCCCAAACACTGAAGCTTTCTTT. As protein: CASSVRDSPNTEAFF.

The chain has TRBV6-5 and TRBJ2-5; a possible D gene is TRBD1 (6 bases). The CDR3 is 15 residues long. Germline V gene data show CDR1 as MNHEY and CDR2 as SVGAGI. Trimming removed 7 bases from V and 1 base from J, with 16 bases in between. DNA for the CDR3: TGTGCCAGCACTAGGGGACATGGGGGCCAAGAGACCCAGTACTTC. Translated: CASTRGHGGQETQYF.